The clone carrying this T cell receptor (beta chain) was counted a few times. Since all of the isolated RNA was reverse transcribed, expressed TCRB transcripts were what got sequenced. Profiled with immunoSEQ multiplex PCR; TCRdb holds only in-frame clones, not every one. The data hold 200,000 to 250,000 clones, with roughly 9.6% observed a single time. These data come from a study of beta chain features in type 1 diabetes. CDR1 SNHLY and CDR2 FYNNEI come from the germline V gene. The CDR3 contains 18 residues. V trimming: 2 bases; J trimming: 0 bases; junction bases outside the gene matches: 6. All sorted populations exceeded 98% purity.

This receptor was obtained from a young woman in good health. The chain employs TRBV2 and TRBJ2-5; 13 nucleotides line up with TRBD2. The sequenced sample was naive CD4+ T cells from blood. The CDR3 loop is CASSEFTSGRGYQETQYF. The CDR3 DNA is TGTGCCAGCAGTGAATTCACTAGCGGGAGGGGTTACCAAGAGACCCAGTACTTC.